This is a list of T cell receptor beta chains from one sample in a study of human T cells and chemical hapten exposure. One entry per CDR3 protein results from TCRdb running MiXCR on the 5' RACE reads. Here the sample spans some 150,000 distinct CDR3 sequences, 3.5% to 5% being singletons. These receptor sequences come from a female donor in good health. CDR3s include the opening cysteine and the closing phenylalanine or tryptophan.

v_gene: TRBV20-1; j_gene: TRBJ1-3; CDR3aa: CSARGPGGGLAGNTIYF
v_gene: TRBV7-6; j_gene: TRBJ2-7; CDR3aa: CASSLARGPRYEQYF
v_gene: TRBV7-2; j_gene: TRBJ1-2; CDR3aa: CASSLAGGNYGYTF
v_gene: TRBV6-4; j_gene: TRBJ2-2; CDR3aa: CASSLFEGTGELFF
v_gene: TRBV7-2; j_gene: TRBJ2-1; CDR3aa: CASSLELYGDWNEQFF
v_gene: TRBV20-1; j_gene: TRBJ1-1; CDR3aa: CSARVKAGLTEAFF
v_gene: TRBV7-9; j_gene: TRBJ2-3; CDR3aa: CASSLSGTRADTQYF
v_gene: TRBV9; j_gene: TRBJ2-2; CDR3aa: CASSHWDSDTGELFF
v_gene: TRBV7-3; j_gene: TRBJ1-2; CDR3aa: CARSVLPLTVGLNYGYTF
v_gene: TRBV6-1; j_gene: TRBJ1-6; CDR3aa: CASSEEYSIPNSPLHF
v_gene: TRBV20-1; j_gene: TRBJ2-3; CDR3aa: CSATGHLEGTDTQYF
v_gene: TRBV4-2; j_gene: TRBJ2-3; CDR3aa: CASSQADYTDTQYF
v_gene: TRBV6-1; j_gene: TRBJ1-2; CDR3aa: CASSEAEGVGYTF
v_gene: TRBV11-2; j_gene: TRBJ2-7; CDR3aa: CASSSRLAGHLGYEQYF
v_gene: TRBV7-2; j_gene: TRBJ2-7; CDR3aa: CASSPYYEQYF
v_gene: TRBV27; j_gene: TRBJ1-2; CDR3aa: CASRSVPGIAYGYTF
v_gene: TRBV6-5; j_gene: TRBJ2-1; CDR3aa: CASRPSSSPNEQFF
v_gene: TRBV27; j_gene: TRBJ1-2; CDR3aa: CASSPGGSPNYGYTF
v_gene: TRBV7-6; j_gene: TRBJ2-3; CDR3aa: CASSRLESTDTQYF
v_gene: TRBV20-1; j_gene: TRBJ2-7; CDR3aa: CSASTAGGNRYEQYF
v_gene: TRBV6-6; j_gene: TRBJ2-6; CDR3aa: CASSPPAPGIASGANVLTF
v_gene: TRBV5-4; j_gene: TRBJ2-5; CDR3aa: CASAPGLVGVETQYF
v_gene: TRBV15; j_gene: TRBJ1-6; CDR3aa: CATSLGTGYNNSPLHF
v_gene: TRBV7-9; j_gene: TRBJ2-1; CDR3aa: CASSAPECGNEQFF
v_gene: TRBV6-2/TRBV6-3; j_gene: TRBJ2-7; CDR3aa: CASSYSGLAGPIRYYEQYF
v_gene: TRBV20-1; j_gene: TRBJ1-1; CDR3aa: CSAKGPLGAFF
v_gene: TRBV7-9; j_gene: TRBJ2-1; CDR3aa: CASSDAPGSPNEQFF
v_gene: TRBV2; j_gene: TRBJ1-1; CDR3aa: CASSRRNTEAFF
v_gene: TRBV6-5; j_gene: TRBJ2-7; CDR3aa: CASRNRPVPKEQYF
v_gene: TRBV7-2; j_gene: TRBJ2-3; CDR3aa: CASSLDPRLAGGADTQYF
v_gene: TRBV12-3/TRBV12-4; j_gene: TRBJ2-3; CDR3aa: CASSLRDRGRDTQYF
v_gene: TRBV7-8; j_gene: TRBJ1-1; CDR3aa: CASSLTSGRTMNTEAFF
v_gene: TRBV7-9; j_gene: TRBJ1-6; CDR3aa: CASSFSAGEDSPLHF
v_gene: TRBV20-1; j_gene: TRBJ1-5; CDR3aa: CSARDPARWMPQHF
v_gene: TRBV21-1; j_gene: TRBJ2-7; CDR3aa: CASSNGYEDRRYEQYF
v_gene: TRBV3-1; j_gene: TRBJ2-2; CDR3aa: CASSPPTSRGTGELFF
v_gene: TRBV6-2/TRBV6-3; j_gene: TRBJ2-1; CDR3aa: CASSLQGRSYNEQFF
v_gene: TRBV5-6; j_gene: TRBJ1-1; CDR3aa: CASSLAGPPGPGAFF
v_gene: TRBV3-1; j_gene: TRBJ2-7; CDR3aa: CASSHEGGTPPVF
v_gene: TRBV18; j_gene: TRBJ2-3; CDR3aa: CASSPPTTPDTQYF
v_gene: TRBV24-1; j_gene: TRBJ2-5; CDR3aa: CATSDGAQETQYF
v_gene: TRBV5-8; j_gene: TRBJ2-7; CDR3aa: CASSEWRASGYEQYF
v_gene: TRBV4-3; j_gene: TRBJ2-2; CDR3aa: CASSQDGGTGELFF
v_gene: TRBV24-1; j_gene: TRBJ1-4; CDR3aa: CATSDRPTGVGLDEKLFF
v_gene: TRBV7-8; j_gene: TRBJ1-1; CDR3aa: CATYRRERDTEAFF
v_gene: TRBV5-1; j_gene: TRBJ1-5; CDR3aa: CASSPGAGNQPQHF
v_gene: TRBV4-2; j_gene: TRBJ2-3; CDR3aa: CASSQDPASGADTQYF
v_gene: TRBV10-3; j_gene: TRBJ1-1; CDR3aa: CAISSVKTRNTEAFF
v_gene: TRBV7-8; j_gene: TRBJ2-3; CDR3aa: CASLLVGADTQYF